This T cell receptor (beta chain) was recorded in a study of T cells in Graves' hyperthyroidism and ophthalmopathy. Study results and caveats: A 13 V-J model separated ophthalmopathy from stable hyperthyroidism.

Turning to this clonotype: What it binds is not known. At one boundary the junction diverges from the germline segment, which might be a read error.

Per germline, CDR1 SGHTA and CDR2 FQGNSA. The CDR3 length is 13 residues. RNA transcripts gave rise to amplified TCR beta CDR3 regions. An initial round of RT-PCR targeting the TCR CDR3 relied on the HTBI primer set. TCRdb reprocessed the multiplex PCR reads with MiXCR, giving one entry per CDR3 protein. This sample yields approximately 620,000 distinct CDR3 sequences, of which about 15% are seen a single time; roughly 6.2% belongs to the top ten. Hyperthyroidism had been newly diagnosed in patients aged 18 to 65, and its duration was under 2 months. The specimen was blood. The clonotype originates from a woman aged 25-40 years with Graves' hyperthyroidism that later progressed to Graves' ophthalmopathy. The chain recombines TRBV7-2 with TRBJ2-5; 7 nucleotides align to TRBD2. Written as DNA, the CDR3 is TGTGCCAGCAGCTTAGCGTCTAGCGGTTTTCTACACTTC. Translated, it gives CASSLASSGFLHF.